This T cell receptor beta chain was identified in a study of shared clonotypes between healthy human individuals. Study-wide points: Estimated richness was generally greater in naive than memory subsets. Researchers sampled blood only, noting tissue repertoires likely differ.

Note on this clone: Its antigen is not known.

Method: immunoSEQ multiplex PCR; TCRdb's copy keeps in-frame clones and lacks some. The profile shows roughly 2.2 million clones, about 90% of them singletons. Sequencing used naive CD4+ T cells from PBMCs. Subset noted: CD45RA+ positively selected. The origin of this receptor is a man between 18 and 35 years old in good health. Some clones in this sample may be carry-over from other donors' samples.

The CDR3 DNA is TGTGCCAGCAGCTCCACCAGCGGAATGGCAACTAATGAAAAACTGTTTTTT. It specifies CASSSTSGMATNEKLFF. V is TRBV5-4 and J is TRBJ1-4; D not resolved. The CDR3 contains 17 residues. V lost 3 bases, J lost 0 bases, and 15 bases lay in between. Germline values: CDR1 SGHNT, CDR2 YYREEE (reference sequence).